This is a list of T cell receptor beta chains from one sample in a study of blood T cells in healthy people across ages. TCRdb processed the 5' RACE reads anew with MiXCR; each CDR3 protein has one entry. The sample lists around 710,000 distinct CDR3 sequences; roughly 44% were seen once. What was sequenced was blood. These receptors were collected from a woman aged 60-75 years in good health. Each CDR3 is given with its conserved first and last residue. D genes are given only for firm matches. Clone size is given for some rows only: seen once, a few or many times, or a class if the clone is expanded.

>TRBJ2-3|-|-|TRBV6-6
CASTQGTGTDTQYF
TGTGCCAGCACTCAAGGGACCGGCACAGATACGCAGTATTTT
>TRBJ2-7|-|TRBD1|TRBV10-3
CAIKPGQGAGYEQYF
TGTGCCATCAAGCCGGGACAGGGGGCTGGATACGAGCAGTACTTC
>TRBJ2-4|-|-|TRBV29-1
CSVVTPHQNIQYF
TGCAGCGTTGTGACCCCGCACCAAAACATTCAGTACTTC
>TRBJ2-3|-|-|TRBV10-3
CAIKGDSGGTQYF
TGTGCCATCAAGGGGGATAGTGGAGGTACGCAGTATTTT
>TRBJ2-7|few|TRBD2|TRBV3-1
CASSQLAGEVEQYF
TGTGCCAGCAGCCAGCTAGCGGGAGAGGTCGAGCAGTACTTC
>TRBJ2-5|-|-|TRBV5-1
CASSLVVGAKETQYF
TGCGCCAGCAGCTTGGTCGTAGGGGCCAAAGAGACCCAGTACTTC
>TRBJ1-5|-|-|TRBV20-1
CSARRGNQPQHF
TGCAGTGCTAGGCGGGGGAATCAGCCCCAGCATTTT
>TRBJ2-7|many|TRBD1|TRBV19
CASSASGTGSYEQYF
TGTGCCAGTAGCGCATCAGGGACAGGTTCCTACGAGCAGTACTTC
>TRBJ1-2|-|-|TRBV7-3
CASSAHPGPNYGYTF
TGTGCCAGCAGCGCCCACCCCGGGCCTAACTATGGCTACACCTTC
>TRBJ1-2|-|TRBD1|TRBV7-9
CASSSERGQAFYRQSYGYTF
TGTGCCAGCAGCTCGGAAAGAGGACAGGCGTTCTACAGGCAAAGCTATGGCTACACCTTC
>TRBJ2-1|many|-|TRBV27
CASSLGGPYNEQFF
TGTGCCAGCAGTTTGGGGGGACCCTACAATGAGCAGTTCTTC
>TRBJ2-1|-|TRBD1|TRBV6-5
CASTRGNEQFF
TGTGCCAGCACCAGGGGGAATGAGCAGTTCTTC